This T cell receptor (beta chain) was profiled in a study of cytomegalovirus exposure and HLA in healthy donors. This table comes from immunoSEQ multiplex PCR, and its TCRdb copy is limited to in-frame clones, with some not included. This sample has some 180,000 clones, with roughly 86% found just once. The CDR3 length is 15 residues. V dropped 4 bases and J dropped 9; count of bases not matched to a gene: 12. CDR1 and CDR2 from the germline V gene are MNHNS and SASEGT. V and J are TRBV6-1 and TRBJ1-2; 9 nucleotides match TRBD1. Material for sequencing was PBMCs. The receptor was derived from a young man in good health and CMV-seropositive. Here the CDR3 reads CASSGGGTGIRSYTF. In nucleotides, the CDR3 is TGTGCCAGCAGTGGGGGGGGGACAGGGATTAGAAGCTACACCTTC.